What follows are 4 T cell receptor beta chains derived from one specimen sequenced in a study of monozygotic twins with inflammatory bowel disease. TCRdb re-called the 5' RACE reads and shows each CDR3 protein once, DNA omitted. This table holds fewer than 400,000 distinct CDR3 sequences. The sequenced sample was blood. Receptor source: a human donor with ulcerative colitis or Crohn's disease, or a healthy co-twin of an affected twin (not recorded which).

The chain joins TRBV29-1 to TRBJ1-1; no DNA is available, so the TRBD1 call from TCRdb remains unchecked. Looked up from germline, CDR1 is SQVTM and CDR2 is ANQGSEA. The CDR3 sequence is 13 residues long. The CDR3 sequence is CSVVQGAGVRAFF.

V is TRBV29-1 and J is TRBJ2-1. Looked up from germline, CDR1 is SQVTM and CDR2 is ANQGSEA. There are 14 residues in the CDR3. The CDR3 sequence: CSVEGPATYNEQFF.

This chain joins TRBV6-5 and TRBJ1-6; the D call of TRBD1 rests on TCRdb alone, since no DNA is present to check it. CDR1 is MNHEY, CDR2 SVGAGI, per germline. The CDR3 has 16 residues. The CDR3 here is CASSYGRVIGNSPLHF.

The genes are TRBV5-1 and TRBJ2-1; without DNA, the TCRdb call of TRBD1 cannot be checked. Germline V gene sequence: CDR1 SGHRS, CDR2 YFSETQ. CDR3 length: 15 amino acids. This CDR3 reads CASQGTLGGGNEQFF.